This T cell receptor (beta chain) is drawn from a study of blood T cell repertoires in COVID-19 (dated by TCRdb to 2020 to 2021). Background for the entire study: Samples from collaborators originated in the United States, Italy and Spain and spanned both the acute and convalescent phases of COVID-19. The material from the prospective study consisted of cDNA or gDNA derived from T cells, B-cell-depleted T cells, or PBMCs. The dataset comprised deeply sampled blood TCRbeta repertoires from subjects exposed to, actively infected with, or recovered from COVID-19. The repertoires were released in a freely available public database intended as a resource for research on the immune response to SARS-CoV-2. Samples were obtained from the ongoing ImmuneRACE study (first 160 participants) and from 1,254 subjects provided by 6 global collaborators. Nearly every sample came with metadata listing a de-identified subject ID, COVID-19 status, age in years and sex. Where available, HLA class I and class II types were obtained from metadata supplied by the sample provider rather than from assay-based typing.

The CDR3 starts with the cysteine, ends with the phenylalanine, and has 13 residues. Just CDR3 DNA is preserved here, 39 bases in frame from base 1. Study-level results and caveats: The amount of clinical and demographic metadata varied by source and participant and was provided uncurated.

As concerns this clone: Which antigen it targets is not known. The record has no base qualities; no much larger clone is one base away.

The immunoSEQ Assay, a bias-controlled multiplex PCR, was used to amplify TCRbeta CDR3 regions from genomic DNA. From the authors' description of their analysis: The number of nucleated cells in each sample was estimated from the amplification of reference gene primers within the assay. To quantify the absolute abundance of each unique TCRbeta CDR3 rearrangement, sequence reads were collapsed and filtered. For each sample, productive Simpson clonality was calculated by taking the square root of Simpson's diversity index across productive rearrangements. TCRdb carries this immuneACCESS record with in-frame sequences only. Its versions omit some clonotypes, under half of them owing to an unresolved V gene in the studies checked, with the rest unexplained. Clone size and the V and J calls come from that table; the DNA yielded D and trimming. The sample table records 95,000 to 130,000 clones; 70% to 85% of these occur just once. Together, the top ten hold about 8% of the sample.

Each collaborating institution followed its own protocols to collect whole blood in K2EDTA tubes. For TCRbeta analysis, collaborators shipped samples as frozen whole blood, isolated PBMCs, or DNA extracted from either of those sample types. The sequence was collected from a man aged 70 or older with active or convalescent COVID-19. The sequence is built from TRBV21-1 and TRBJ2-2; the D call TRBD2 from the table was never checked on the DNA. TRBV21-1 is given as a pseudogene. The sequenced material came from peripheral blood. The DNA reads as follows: TGTGCCAGCAGGTCCGTATGCACCGGGGAGCTGTTTTTT. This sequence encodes CASRSVCTGELFF.